This T cell receptor (beta chain) comes out of a study of control samples from healthy donors and cancer patients. V shed 2 bases and J shed 9 bases, with 8 bases lying between them. Looked up from germline, CDR1 is LGHNT and CDR2 is FRNRAP. This CDR3 region has 12 residues. The method was immunoSEQ multiplex PCR; TCRdb's version includes in-frame clones alone and lacks a portion of them. The repertoire includes roughly 150,000 clones, roughly 92% of them detected once, and 2% to 2.5% sits in the top ten. Sequenced input: blood. J is TRBJ2-1 and V is TRBV12-5; no clear D. The sequence came from a man aged 50 to 59 in good health. As DNA, the CDR3 is TGTGCTAGTGGTTTGACGCCAGTTGAGCAGTTCTTC. Its protein is CASGLTPVEQFF.